This T cell receptor beta chain was retrieved from a study of T cell responses to AZD1222 COVID-19 vaccine. Study observations and caveats: Clonal diversity was possibly underestimated, and white British individuals and females predominated among donors. Baseline serostatus was positive in only six AZD1222 recipients. CD4 TCRs associated with vaccination spanned spike, dominating at 160-218 and 743-854.

J gave up 6 bases and V 4 bases, and 4 bases lay outside the gene matches. This CDR3 spans 13 amino acids. CDR1 SEHNR and CDR2 FQNEAQ come from the germline V gene (reference sequence). As to this clone: What it recognizes is unknown.

Some clones are missing from TCRdb's copy, which holds only in-frame ones; the method was immunoSEQ multiplex PCR. The sample has some 150,000 clones, about 86% seen once; the top ten hold approximately 5.1%. The source was peripheral blood, collected on day 0 of MenACWY control vaccination. The TCR was taken from an adult in good health. The rearrangement joins TRBV7-9 to TRBJ2-7, with 9 bases fitting TRBD1. The CDR3 DNA reads as TGTGCCAGCAGCTCGACAGGGGGGGGCGAGCAGTACTTC. It codes for CASSSTGGGEQYF. Supplemented by reference TRBV7-9 and TRBJ2-7, the full variable domain reads DTGVSQNPRHKITKRGQNVTFRCDPISEHNRLYWYRQTLGQGPEFLTYFQNEAQLEKSRLLSDRFSAERPKGSFSTLEIQRTEQGDSAMYLCASSSTGGGEQYFGPGTRLTVT.